One and the same sample provided the 12 T cell receptor beta chains below, sequenced in a study of T cell clusters in autoimmune cytopenias. One tube held mixed TRB-A and TRB-B primer pools for touch-down PCR. TCRdb reprocessed the multiplex PCR reads; each CDR3 protein has one entry and no DNA is given. The table lists 4,000 or so distinct CDR3 sequences. Some 38,000 genome equivalents of blood DNA were amplified for TRB. The specimen was peripheral blood. The source of these receptors is a human donor with an autoimmune cytopenia or autoimmune hepatitis (not recorded which).

This chain joins TRBV19 and TRBJ2-5. Germline lookup yields CDR1 LNHDA and CDR2 SQIVND (reference sequence). The CDR3 is 14 residues long. The CDR3 loop is CASRTKTGQETQYF.

This chain uses TRBV12-3 or TRBV12-4 with TRBJ1-2. CDR3 length equals 13 residues. CDR3 region: CASSLGVNYGYTF.

The V call is TRBV6-1, the J call TRBJ1-5; there is no DNA to check the TCRdb D call of TRBD1. This CDR3 has 15 amino acids. The germline CDR1 and CDR2 sequences are MNHNS and SASEGT. This CDR3 reads CASSERGTANQPQHF.

The V call is TRBV19, the J call TRBJ1-1; the TRBD1 assignment by TCRdb is unverifiable without DNA. Per the germline V gene, CDR1 is LNHDA and CDR2 is SQIVND (reference sequence). The CDR3 length is 14 residues. CDR3 residues: CASSMGQKNTEAFF. Variable domain in full (rest from reference TRBV19 and TRBJ1-1): DGGITQSPKYLFRKEGQNVTLSCEQNLNHDAMYWYRQDPGQGLRLIYYSQIVNDFQKGDIAEGYSVSREKKESFPLTVTSAQKNPTAFYLCASSMGQKNTEAFFGQGTRLTVV.

Frequency places this clonotype as medium-sized. The rearrangement links TRBV29-1 to TRBJ2-3; the TCRdb call, TRBD2, lacks DNA for checking. This CDR3 contains 15 residues. In germline, CDR1 is SQVTM, CDR2 ANQGSEA. CDR3 protein: CSTTKREVGTDTQYF.

The gene calls are TRBV30 and TRBJ2-2; without DNA, the TCRdb call of TRBD1 cannot be checked. The CDR3 sequence is 14 residues long. Germline CDR1 reads GTSNPN; CDR2 reads SVGIG (reference sequence). The CDR3 spells CASRPGSNTGELFF.

The chain links TRBV19 to TRBJ1-5; TCRdb lists TRBD1, though no DNA is available to test this call. Germline lookup yields CDR1 LNHDA and CDR2 SQIVND (reference sequence). This CDR3 spans 16 amino acids. The CDR3 spells CASSTQIAGGNQPQHF. The whole variable domain, filled in from reference TRBV19 and TRBJ1-5, reads DGGITQSPKYLFRKEGQNVTLSCEQNLNHDAMYWYRQDPGQGLRLIYYSQIVNDFQKGDIAEGYSVSREKKESFPLTVTSAQKNPTAFYLCASSTQIAGGNQPQHFGDGTRLSIL.

The V call is TRBV19, the J call TRBJ2-2; checking the TCRdb D call of TRBD2 is not possible without DNA. This CDR3 is built from 18 residues. The germline V gene encodes CDR1 LNHDA and CDR2 SQIVND (reference sequence). The CDR3: CASSSGPGGSFRTGELFF. Variable domain in full (rest from reference TRBV19 and TRBJ2-2): DGGITQSPKYLFRKEGQNVTLSCEQNLNHDAMYWYRQDPGQGLRLIYYSQIVNDFQKGDIAEGYSVSREKKESFPLTVTSAQKNPTAFYLCASSSGPGGSFRTGELFFGEGSRLTVL.

The chain recombines TRBV12-3 or TRBV12-4 with TRBJ2-1. The CDR3 extends over 14 amino acids. This CDR3 reads CASSLRLNYNEQFF.

This rearrangement joins TRBV19 to TRBJ2-7; TCRdb proposes TRBD2, but this gene call is untestable without DNA. Germline lookup yields CDR1 LNHDA and CDR2 SQIVND (reference sequence). There are 12 residues in the CDR3. CDR3 amino acids: CATMAPPDEQYF.

This rearrangement joins TRBV5-4 to TRBJ2-1; absent DNA, TCRdb's TRBD2 call cannot be checked. CDR1 and CDR2 from the germline V gene are SGHNT and YYREEE (reference sequence). CDR3 size: 15 residues. CDR3 region: CASSSRDLAYNEQFF.

The rearrangement links TRBV18 to TRBJ1-6; as DNA is missing, the TRBD1 call by TCRdb cannot be tested. The CDR3 totals 15 residues. The germline V gene has CDR1 KGHSH and CDR2 LQKENI. The CDR3 spells CASSPDGHLGSPLHF. The whole variable domain, filled in from reference TRBV18 and TRBJ1-6, reads NAGVMQNPRHLVRRRGQEARLRCSPMKGHSHVYWYRQLPEEGLKFMVYLQKENIIDESGMPKERFSAEFPKEGPSILRIQQVVRGDSAAYFCASSPDGHLGSPLHFGNGTRLTVT.